The 28 T cell receptor beta chains listed next were all sequenced from one sample in a study of T-cell reconstitution after alpha-beta-depleted transplantation in children. As it was prepared, the TCRbeta library received unique molecular identifiers. In TCRdb, the PCR reads were re-called with MiXCR into one record per CDR3 protein. The sample yields approximately 350,000 distinct CDR3 sequences, 15% to 20% seen once. The sample here was PBMCs, mostly from graft donor cells, taken 360 days after TCRalphabeta/CD19-depleted stem cell transplant. The receptors originated from a male patient aged 2-15 years who had a stem cell transplant for acute lymphoblastic leukemia, so the T cells may come from the graft donor.

The chain is built from TRBV27 and TRBJ1-5; 9 bases line up with TRBD1. The length of the CDR3 is 15 residues. The trim removed 5 bases at V and 6 bases at J, leaving 8 bases unmatched. In germline, CDR1 is MNHEY, CDR2 SMNVEV (reference sequence). CDR3: CASSPDRGTGQPQHF. In DNA, the CDR3 is TGTGCCAGCAGTCCCGACAGGGGGACGGGTCAGCCCCAGCATTTT.

A few counts support this clonotype. The chain carries TRBV12-3 or TRBV12-4 and TRBJ2-1; a possible D gene is TRBD2 (5 bases). The CDR3 extends over 14 amino acids. Trimming removed 7 bases from V and 3 bases from J, with 13 bases in between. Here the CDR3 reads CASILRGFYNEQFF. The CDR3 region has the DNA TGTGCCAGCATCCTCCGGGGATTCTACAATGAGCAGTTCTTC.

The V gene is TRBV11-2, the J gene TRBJ2-1, with TRBD2 identical over 7 bases. CDR1 is SGHAT and CDR2 is FQNNGV in the germline V gene. J lost 9 bases, V lost 2 bases, and 4 bases had no gene match. CDR3 length: 13 amino acids. The CDR3 reads CASSLRGGSEQFF. CDR3 bases: TGTGCCAGCAGCTTAAGGGGAGGGAGTGAGCAGTTCTTC.

The V gene is TRBV29-1, the J gene TRBJ2-5, with 7 bases lining up with TRBD1. The CDR3 consists of 13 residues. CDR1 SQVTM and CDR2 ANQGSEA come from the germline V gene. V lost 3 bases, J lost 5 bases, and 6 bases stayed unmatched. This chain's CDR3 is CSVETGLEETQYF. DNA of the CDR3: TGCAGCGTTGAGACAGGGTTGGAGGAGACCCAGTACTTC.

This clonotype was counted a few times. V gene TRBV5-5 combines with J gene TRBJ2-7; D possibly matches TRBD1 or TRBD2 (5 bases each). The CDR3 has 15 amino acids. Germline-derived CDR1 and CDR2 are SGHKS and YYEKEE (reference sequence). V lost 5 bases and J lost 0, with 15 bases in between. CDR3 DNA sequence: TGTGCCAGCAGTTCGGGGCCCCTCAGCTCCTACGAGCAGTACTTC. It encodes CASSSGPLSSYEQYF.

This clonotype has a handful of counts. The CDR3 loop reads CASSRSTGMNTEAFF. The CDR3 DNA follows: TGTGCCAGCAGCCGCTCGACAGGGATGAACACTGAAGCTTTCTTT. This chain links TRBV27 with TRBJ1-1; 7 bases are shared with TRBD1. After removal of 6 bases from V and 0 bases from J, the junction contained 7 bases not matched to a gene. In germline, CDR1 is MNHEY, CDR2 SMNVEV (reference sequence). The CDR3 runs to 15 residues.

This clonotype came up a few times. This chain joins TRBV7-9 and TRBJ1-1, with D unresolved. This CDR3 is built from 12 residues. Germline CDR1 reads SEHNR; CDR2 reads FQNEAQ (reference sequence). V lost 2 bases and J lost 13, with 14 bases in between. The CDR3 spells CASSLSAGEVFF. CDR3 nucleotide sequence: TGTGCCAGCAGCTTATCCGCCGGGGAGGTTTTCTTT.

The chain is built from TRBV29-1 and TRBJ2-1, with 10 bases that match TRBD1. J was trimmed by 10 bases and V by 7 bases; bases with no gene match: 10. Germline loops: CDR1 SQVTM, CDR2 ANQGSEA. The CDR3 has 13 amino acids. In nucleotides, the CDR3 is TGCAGCGGATACCGGGACAGGGGAAGCGAGCAGTTCTTC. Its translation: CSGYRDRGSEQFF.

In this sample, this clonotype turned up a few times. The CDR3 loop reads CASSYTDGVRYGYTF. Written as DNA, the CDR3 is TGTGCCAGCAGTTACACCGACGGGGTTAGGTATGGCTACACCTTC. The chain links TRBV6-2 or TRBV6-3 to TRBJ1-2, with no clear D. Germline CDR1 and CDR2: MNHEY and SVGEGT. V gave up 2 bases and J gave up 5 bases, with 15 bases separating them. The CDR3 contains 15 residues.

This clonotype has just a few counts. The V gene is TRBV12-5, the J gene TRBJ2-5, with TRBD1 matching over 9 bases. This CDR3 is built from 16 residues. Germline-derived CDR1 and CDR2 are LGHNT and FRNRAP. V dropped 1 base and J dropped 4; count of bases not matched to a gene: 7. CDR3 in DNA: TGTGCTAGTGGTTTGGGTACAGGGGGCGCGGGAGAGACCCAGTACTTC. Amino acids: CASGLGTGGAGETQYF.

The chain combines TRBV9 with TRBJ1-5; 9 bases align to TRBD1. The CDR3 runs 15 residues. The germline CDR1 and CDR2 sequences are SGDLS and YYNGEE. V trimming: 1 base; J trimming: 4 bases; junction bases outside the gene matches: 3. Here the CDR3 DNA reads TGTGCCAGCAGCGTATCCGGGACAGGGAATCAGCCCCAGCATTTT. Its protein is CASSVSGTGNQPQHF.

Regarding this clonotype: At one of its ends the junction is not consistent with the germline gene, which may arise from a read error. This rearrangement joins TRBV12-3 or TRBV12-4 to TRBJ2-5, with TRBD2 matching over 9 bases. The length of the CDR3 is 14 residues. The CDR3, as DNA: TGTGCCAGCAGGAGCCCCCAGGGGCTAGCGGGATGGCACTTC. Its protein product is CASRSPQGLAGWHF.

V is TRBV30 and J is TRBJ2-7, with 10 bases fitting TRBD2. The junction had 10 bases not matched to a gene; V was cut back by 4 bases and J by 4 bases. The CDR3 sequence is 15 residues long. From germline, CDR1 is GTSNPN and CDR2 SVGIG (reference sequence). The CDR3: CAWIPGLAGEYEQYF. The CDR3 region has the DNA TGTGCCTGGATCCCAGGGCTAGCGGGGGAGTACGAGCAGTACTTC.

This clonotype was seen more than once but under ten times. The chain carries TRBV21-1 and TRBJ2-3; the table assigns TRBD2, which was not confirmed against the DNA. TRBV21-1 is labeled a pseudogene. The CDR3 has 16 amino acids. This chain's CDR3 is CASSPHRRASTDTQYF. The CDR3 region has the DNA TGTGCCAGCAGCCCGCATAGGAGGGCTAGCACAGATACGCAGTATTTT.

J is TRBJ2-7 and V is TRBV29-1; D uncertain. The CDR3 runs to 12 residues. The V gene lost 4 bases and the J gene lost 3 bases, with 10 bases spanning the gap. CDR1 SQVTM and CDR2 ANQGSEA come from the germline V gene. The CDR3 sequence is CSVASASYEQYF. CDR3 in DNA: TGCAGCGTTGCTTCGGCCAGCTACGAGCAGTACTTC.

V usage is TRBV15 and J usage is TRBJ2-1, with TRBD2 matching 11 bases. The CDR3 is made up of 16 amino acids. V dropped 5 bases and J dropped 1; count of bases not matched to a gene: 4. Germline lookup yields CDR1 LNHNV and CDR2 YYDKDF (reference sequence). CDR3 in amino acids: CATSRGLAASYNEQFF. The CDR3 DNA reads TGTGCCACCAGCCGGGGACTAGCGGCTTCCTACAATGAGCAGTTCTTC.

This chain uses TRBV19 with TRBJ2-1; 8 bases are a match to TRBD2. V lost 0 bases, J lost 7 bases, and 8 bases stayed unmatched. The CDR3 sequence is 16 residues long. Germline V CDR1 and CDR2: LNHDA, SQIVND (reference sequence). The CDR3 nucleotides read TGTGCCAGTAGTATAGATCAAGCGGGAGCATCTAATGAGCAGTTCTTC. This codes for CASSIDQAGASNEQFF.

The chain is built from TRBV12-3 or TRBV12-4 and TRBJ1-5; 12 bases are shared with TRBD1. CDR3 length equals 17 residues. V dropped 4 bases and J dropped 6; count of bases not matched to a gene: 10. This chain's CDR3 is CASSSAGTGGTGQPQHF. Written as DNA, the CDR3 is TGTGCCAGCAGTTCTGCCGGGACAGGGGGCACGGGTCAGCCCCAGCATTTT.

This rearrangement joins TRBV7-8 to TRBJ1-1; a possible D gene is TRBD1 (5 bases). V dropped 3 bases and J dropped 0 bases, with 20 bases sitting between them. Germline V gives CDR1 SGHVS, CDR2 FQNEAQ. The CDR3 loop spans 18 amino acids. This chain's CDR3 is CASSFAQGVPVMNTEAFF. The CDR3 DNA sequence: TGTGCCAGCAGCTTTGCTCAAGGGGTCCCCGTGATGAACACTGAAGCTTTCTTT.

The gene calls are TRBV20-1 and TRBJ2-1; possibly TRBD2 for D (6 bases). The CDR3 totals 15 residues. Germline values: CDR1 DFQATT, CDR2 SNEGSKA (reference sequence). Deletions cut 1 base from V and 0 bases from J, with 10 bases between. CDR3 coding DNA: TGCAGTGCTAGAGGGGTCGGGAGCTCCTACAATGAGCAGTTCTTC. Its translation is CSARGVGSSYNEQFF.

This clonotype was found once. The V and J genes are TRBV7-9 and TRBJ2-3; 10 bases line up with TRBD1. The length of the CDR3 is 15 residues. Germline CDR1 reads SEHNR; CDR2 reads FQNEAQ (reference sequence). Unmatched junction bases numbered 5, after V lost 6 bases and J lost 2 bases. Here the CDR3 DNA reads TGTGCCAGCAGTACCGGGACAGGGGTCACAGATACGCAGTATTTT. This gives the protein CASSTGTGVTDTQYF.

V and J are TRBV12-3 or TRBV12-4 and TRBJ2-6; perhaps TRBD1 as D (5 bases). V lost 0 bases and J 4 bases, leaving 13 bases between the germline ends. The CDR3 extends over 17 amino acids. The CDR3 sequence: CASSLALVREGANVLTF. The CDR3 DNA reads as TGTGCCAGCAGTTTAGCGCTAGTCAGGGAAGGGGCCAACGTCCTGACTTTC.

This clonotype has ten or more counts. The V gene is TRBV10-3, the J gene TRBJ2-1; D is uncertain. V lost 2 bases to trimming and J lost 11 bases, with 13 bases between them. The CDR3 is made up of 13 amino acids. CDR1 and CDR2 from the germline V gene are ENHRY and SYGVKD. CDR3 sequence: CAISEDVAVKQFF. CDR3 nucleotides: TGTGCCATCAGTGAGGATGTTGCCGTAAAGCAGTTCTTC.

The V and J genes are TRBV29-1 and TRBJ2-3; no definite D call. The V end was cut by 2 bases, the J end by 4 bases, with 1 base between. Germline CDR1 reads SQVTM; CDR2 reads ANQGSEA. The CDR3 has 10 amino acids. For the CDR3, the DNA is TGCAGCGTTGAACCAGATACGCAGTATTTT. Its translation is CSVEPDTQYF.

The chain joins TRBV5-6 to TRBJ1-1; 7 bases map to TRBD1. The germline gives CDR1 SGHDT, CDR2 YYEEEE. V shed 3 bases, J shed 1 base, and the junction held 12 bases outside the gene matches. The CDR3 length is 17 residues. CDR3 sequence reads: CASSSDWTGLTNTEAFF. The CDR3 DNA is TGTGCCAGCAGCTCGGACTGGACAGGCTTGACGAACACTGAAGCTTTCTTT.

This clonotype was picked up a small number of times. This chain uses TRBV27 with TRBJ2-1; the match to TRBD2 covers 9 bases. With 3 bases clipped from V and 8 bases from J, the junction kept 20 bases outside the gene matches. The CDR3 extends over 19 amino acids. Germline V lookup: CDR1 MNHEY, CDR2 SMNVEV (reference sequence). Here the CDR3 reads CASSFPPPDLAGESHEQFF. For the CDR3, the DNA is TGTGCCAGCAGTTTTCCCCCCCCCGACTTAGCGGGAGAATCCCATGAGCAGTTCTTC.

DNA for the CDR3: TGTGCCAGCAGCTTAGAGTGGGATATCGGGAATCAGCCCCAGCATTTT. This sequence encodes CASSLEWDIGNQPQHF. The rearrangement links TRBV7-8 to TRBJ1-5; D unclear. Germline V lookup: CDR1 SGHVS, CDR2 FQNEAQ. This CDR3 is 16 amino acids long. V was pared by 1 base and J by 4 bases, with 14 bases between.

The chain has TRBV12-3 or TRBV12-4 and TRBJ1-2, with TRBD1 as a possible D gene (6 bases). Trimming cost V 4 bases and J 4 bases, with 16 bases left between them. The CDR3 has 15 residues. The chain's CDR3 is CASSSDSHSSYGYTF. As DNA, the CDR3 is TGTGCCAGCAGTTCGGACAGCCATAGTAGCTATGGCTACACCTTC.